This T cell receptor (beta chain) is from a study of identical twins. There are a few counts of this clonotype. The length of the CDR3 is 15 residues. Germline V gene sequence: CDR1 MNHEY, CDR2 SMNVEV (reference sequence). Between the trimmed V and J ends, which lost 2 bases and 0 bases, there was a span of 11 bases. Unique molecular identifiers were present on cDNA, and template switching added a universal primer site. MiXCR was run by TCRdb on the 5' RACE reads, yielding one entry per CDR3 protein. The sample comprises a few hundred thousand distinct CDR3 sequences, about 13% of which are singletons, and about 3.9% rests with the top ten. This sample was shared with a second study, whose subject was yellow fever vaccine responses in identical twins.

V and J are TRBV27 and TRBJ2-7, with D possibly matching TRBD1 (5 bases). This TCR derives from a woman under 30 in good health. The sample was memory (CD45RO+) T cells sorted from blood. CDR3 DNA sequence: TGTGCCAGCAGTTTAAAGACAGATAGCTCCTACGAGCAGTACTTC. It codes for CASSLKTDSSYEQYF.